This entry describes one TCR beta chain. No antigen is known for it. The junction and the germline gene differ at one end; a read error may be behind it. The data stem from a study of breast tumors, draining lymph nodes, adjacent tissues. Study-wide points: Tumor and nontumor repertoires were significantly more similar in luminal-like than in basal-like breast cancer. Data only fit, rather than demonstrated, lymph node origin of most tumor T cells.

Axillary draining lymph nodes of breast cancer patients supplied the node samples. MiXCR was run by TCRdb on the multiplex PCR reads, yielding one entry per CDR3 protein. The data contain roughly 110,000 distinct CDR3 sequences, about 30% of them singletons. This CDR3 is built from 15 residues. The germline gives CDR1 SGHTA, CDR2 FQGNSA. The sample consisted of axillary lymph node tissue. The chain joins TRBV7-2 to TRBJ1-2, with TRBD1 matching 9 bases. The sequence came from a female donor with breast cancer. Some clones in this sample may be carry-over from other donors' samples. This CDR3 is CASSLATGGGYSYPF. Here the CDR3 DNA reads TGTGCCAGCAGCTTAGCGACAGGGGGTGGCTATAGCTACCCCTTC.